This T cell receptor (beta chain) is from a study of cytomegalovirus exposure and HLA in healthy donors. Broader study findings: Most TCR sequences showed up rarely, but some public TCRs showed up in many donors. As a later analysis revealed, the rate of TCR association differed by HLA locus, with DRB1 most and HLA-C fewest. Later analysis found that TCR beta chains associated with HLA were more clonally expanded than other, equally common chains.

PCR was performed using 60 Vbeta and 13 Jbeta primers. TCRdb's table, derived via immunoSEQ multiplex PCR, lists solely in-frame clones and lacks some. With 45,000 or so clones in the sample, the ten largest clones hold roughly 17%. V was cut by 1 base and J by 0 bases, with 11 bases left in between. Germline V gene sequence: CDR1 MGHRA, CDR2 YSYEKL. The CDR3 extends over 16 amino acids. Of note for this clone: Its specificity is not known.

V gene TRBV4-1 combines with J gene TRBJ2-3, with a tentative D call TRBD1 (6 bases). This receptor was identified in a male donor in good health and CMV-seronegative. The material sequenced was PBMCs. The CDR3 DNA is TGCGCCAGCAGCCAAGGGGGGCTTTCTAGCACAGATACGCAGTATTTT. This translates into CASSQGGLSSTDTQYF.